This TCR beta chain was identified during a study of CXCR3-negative and CXCR3-positive naive CD8 T cells. Study-wide context: A total of 130 million to 150 million TRB reads was generated, with about 1.5 +/- 0.3 million per library. The study's findings and limits: Relative to CXCR3-negative naive cells, CXCR3-positive naive cells had more hydrophobic TRB CDR3s.

Naive cells were sorted as CD45RO-, CCR7+, CD27+ and CD95-. Points on this clonotype: Its target is not known.

All TRB cDNA libraries came from 5' RACE performed with UMI labels. Reprocessing the 5' RACE reads, TCRdb reports a single entry for every CDR3 protein and omits DNA. There are some 140,000 distinct CDR3 sequences in the sample, with 0.41% held by the top ten. CDR3 size: 14 residues. Germline V lookup: CDR1 SEHNR, CDR2 FQNEAQ (reference sequence). The sequenced sample consisted of naive CXCR3+ CD8+ T cells from blood. Stated subset: CD45RO-CCR7+CD27+CD95- naive CD8+ T cells expressing CXCR3 (TNR3+). This receptor was taken from a human donor in good health. Some clones in this sample may be carry-over from other donors' samples. V gene TRBV7-9 combines with J gene TRBJ1-1. CDR3 region: CASSRGGGTTEAFF.